The next 18 T cell receptor beta chains were all read from a single sample in a study of T cell repertoires in cytomegalovirus infection. TCRdb ran MiXCR on the reads and lists one entry per CDR3 protein. The sample yields a few hundred thousand distinct CDR3 sequences, around 8.7% seen once. Material for sequencing was PBMCs. The origin of the receptors is a human donor in good health (CMV status not recorded). Some clones in this sample may be carry-over from other donors' samples.

This clonotype was detected ten times or more. The chain recombines TRBV7-9 with TRBJ2-7; tentatively, D is TRBD2 (7 bases). Trimming left V 3 bases short and J 3 bases short, with 18 bases between. The CDR3 is 16 residues long. Germline-derived CDR1 and CDR2 are SEHNR and FQNEAQ (reference sequence). For the CDR3, the DNA is TGTGCCAGCAGCTTGAGGGGGGGACGTGGCGGCTACGAGCAGTACTTC. This encodes CASSLRGGRGGYEQYF.

This clonotype occurred many times. This rearrangement joins TRBV12-3 or TRBV12-4 to TRBJ1-5, with D perhaps matching TRBD1 (6 bases). V lost 6 bases and J lost 7, with 16 bases in between. The CDR3 length is 14 residues. The CDR3 nucleotides are TGTGCCAGCAGGAGGGAGAGGGGGAGGCAGCCCCAGCATTTT. Its protein product is CASRRERGRQPQHF.

There are many counts of this clonotype. The chain recombines TRBV5-4 with TRBJ1-2, with D unresolved. CDR1 is SGHNT, CDR2 YYREEE, per germline (reference sequence). The ends were cut back, 2 bases at V and 3 bases at J, with 11 bases in the middle. The CDR3 contains 14 residues. The CDR3 loop reads CASSLDGSYYGYTF. Written as DNA, the CDR3 is TGTGCCAGCAGCTTAGACGGATCCTACTATGGCTACACCTTC.

This clonotype has more than one count but fewer than ten. The CDR3 is CASSPSVVSGANVLTF. The CDR3 DNA follows: TGTGCCAGCAGCCCATCCGTTGTCTCTGGGGCCAACGTCCTGACTTTC. This chain connects TRBV7-9 to TRBJ2-6, with unresolved D. Trimming pared 5 bases from V and 0 bases from J, leaving 11 bases between. Germline CDR1 is SEHNR and CDR2 is FQNEAQ (reference sequence). This CDR3 has 16 residues.

This clonotype was observed many times. The chain couples TRBV4-1 to TRBJ1-4, with 7 positions matching TRBD1. From germline, CDR1 is MGHRA and CDR2 YSYEKL. The junction had 11 bases not matched to a gene; V was cut back by 4 bases and J by 0 bases. This CDR3 spans 18 amino acids. The CDR3 region has the DNA TGCGCCAGCAGCCCTGAGGGGGCAGGCGACGCAACTAATGAAAAACTGTTTTTT. Translation: CASSPEGAGDATNEKLFF.

This clonotype was detected only a few times. V is TRBV11-2 and J is TRBJ2-2; D is tentatively TRBD1 or TRBD2 (6 bases each). Trimming removed 1 base at V and 2 bases at J, with 11 bases between. The CDR3 sequence is 16 residues long. Germline CDR1 SGHAT, CDR2 FQNNGV. The CDR3 spells CASSLVPGANTGELFF. In DNA, the CDR3 is TGTGCCAGCAGCTTAGTCCCGGGGGCCAACACCGGGGAGCTGTTTTTT.

This clonotype was detected ten times or more. The chain uses TRBV6-2 or TRBV6-3 and TRBJ2-5, with a possible D match to TRBD2 (6 bases). The CDR3 has 15 amino acids. Trimming cost V 3 bases and J 2 bases, with 13 bases left between them. CDR1 MNHEY and CDR2 SVGEGT come from the germline V gene. CDR3 sequence: CASSYLPGRQETQYF. CDR3 DNA: TGTGCCAGCAGTTATCTACCAGGGAGGCAAGAGACCCAGTACTTC.

This clonotype was picked up a small number of times. The rearrangement joins TRBV15 to TRBJ2-1; D possibly corresponds to TRBD1 (7 bases). CDR1 and CDR2 (germline): LNHNV, YYDKDF (reference sequence). The CDR3 has 16 residues. V lost 4 bases and J 3 bases, leaving 16 bases between the germline ends. Here the CDR3 reads CATSTARGVGYNEQFF. Written as DNA, the CDR3 is TGTGCCACCAGCACGGCCAGGGGGGTAGGCTACAATGAGCAGTTCTTC.

In its sample, this clonotype was seen many times. The V gene is TRBV7-2, the J gene TRBJ1-5, with TRBD1 identical over 9 bases. Germline values: CDR1 SGHTA, CDR2 FQGNSA. This CDR3 is built from 14 residues. Trimming removed 4 bases from V and 5 bases from J; junction bases left unmatched: 3. Here the CDR3 reads CASSSTGGDQPQHF. Written as DNA, the CDR3 is TGTGCCAGCAGCTCGACAGGGGGTGATCAGCCCCAGCATTTT. The variable domain in full, completed from reference TRBV7-2 and TRBJ1-5, reads GAGVSQSPSNKVTEKGKDVELRCDPISGHTALYWYRQSLGQGLEFLIYFQGNSAPDKSGLPSDRFSAERTGGSVSTLTIQRTQQEDSAVYLCASSSTGGDQPQHFGDGTRLSIL.

This clonotype was picked up many times. The rearrangement joins TRBV7-2 to TRBJ1-3, with 9 bases lining up with TRBD1. This CDR3 spans 16 amino acids. Germline V gives CDR1 SGHTA, CDR2 FQGNSA. Trimming removed 3 bases from V and 6 bases from J; junction bases left unmatched: 9. CDR3 sequence: CASSLAGTGLVNTIYF. The CDR3 region has the DNA TGTGCCAGCAGCTTGGCCGGGACAGGGCTGGTAAACACCATATATTTT. The full variable domain, rest sourced from reference TRBV7-2 and TRBJ1-3, is GAGVSQSPSNKVTEKGKDVELRCDPISGHTALYWYRQSLGQGLEFLIYFQGNSAPDKSGLPSDRFSAERTGGSVSTLTIQRTQQEDSAVYLCASSLAGTGLVNTIYFGEGSWLTVV.

This clonotype was found a few times. The chain uses TRBV6-6 and TRBJ2-5, with 11 bases matching TRBD2. This CDR3 is built from 15 residues. The V gene end was trimmed by 4 bases and the J gene end by 7 bases; junction bases not matched to a gene: 8. CDR1 is MNHNY, CDR2 SVGAGI, per germline (reference sequence). CDR3 in amino acids: CASSLAGGYAATQYF. In DNA, the CDR3 is TGTGCCAGCAGTTTAGCGGGGGGGTACGCTGCGACCCAGTACTTC.

At least ten counts were recorded for this clonotype. V gene TRBV12-3 or TRBV12-4 combines with J gene TRBJ1-5; 8 bases match TRBD1. This CDR3 comprises 15 residues. The V segment lost 3 bases and the J segment 5 bases; nucleotides outside the gene matches: 6. The CDR3 protein is CASSFNRRGHQPQHF. CDR3 bases: TGTGCCAGCAGTTTTAATCGCAGGGGGCATCAGCCCCAGCATTTT.

The table lists this clonotype with a few counts. The chain has TRBV7-9 and TRBJ2-1; D gene unclear. V lost 7 bases to trimming and J lost 6 bases, with 13 bases between them. This CDR3 contains 13 residues. The germline V gene encodes CDR1 SEHNR and CDR2 FQNEAQ (reference sequence). CDR3 DNA sequence: TGTGCCAGCACCACTTTCCCGGGCAATGAGCAGTTCTTC. Protein: CASTTFPGNEQFF.

This clonotype was counted ten times or more. The chain uses TRBV7-2 and TRBJ2-7, with D perhaps matching TRBD1 or TRBD2 (5 bases each). Germline lookup yields CDR1 SGHTA and CDR2 FQGNSA. This CDR3 has 17 residues. V was clipped by 4 bases and J by 6 bases, with 25 bases between them. The CDR3 region has the DNA TGTGCCAGCAGCTCCAACCGTGAGGGTCGGGGCAGAAGCGAGCAGTACTTC. It yields the protein CASSSNREGRGRSEQYF.

This clonotype showed up many times. J is TRBJ2-7 and V is TRBV20-1; D possibly corresponds to TRBD1 (5 bases). Germline V gene lookup returns CDR1 DFQATT and CDR2 SNEGSKA (reference sequence). This CDR3 is 14 amino acids long. Trimming cost V 0 bases and J 7 bases, with 16 bases left between them. CDR3 nucleotide sequence: TGCAGTGCTAGAGATCAGGGCCGCGTTTGGGAGCAGTACTTC. Its protein is CSARDQGRVWEQYF.

The chain uses TRBV19 and TRBJ2-7, with D perhaps TRBD1 or TRBD2 (5 bases each). There are 14 residues in the CDR3. Germline CDR1 reads LNHDA; CDR2 reads SQIVND (reference sequence). V lost 8 bases and J lost 1, with 15 bases in between. The CDR3 sequence is CASSTRDGSYEQYF. The DNA of the CDR3 is TGTGCCAGTTCCACCCGGGACGGATCCTACGAGCAGTACTTC.

The CDR3, as DNA: TGCAGTGCTACTACGACAGTGGAGGTCCTAGCCAAAAACATTCAGTACTTC. Amino acids: CSATTTVEVLAKNIQYF. This chain uses TRBV20-1 with TRBJ2-4; perhaps D is TRBD1 or TRBD2 (5 bases each). CDR3 length: 17 amino acids. Germline V gene data show CDR1 as DFQATT and CDR2 as SNEGSKA (reference sequence). V was cut by 4 bases and J by 0 bases, with 19 bases left in between.

This clonotype was recorded many times. The chain joins TRBV7-2 to TRBJ1-5; a weak D match, TRBD1 (6 bases). Germline V CDR1 and CDR2: SGHTA, FQGNSA. Deletions cut 8 bases from V and 4 bases from J, with 15 bases between. The CDR3 contains 14 residues. The CDR3 protein is CASAGRGRNQPQHF. CDR3 coding DNA: TGTGCCAGCGCGGGGAGGGGGAGGAATCAGCCCCAGCATTTT.